This T cell receptor beta chain was obtained from a study of cytotoxic CD8 clonotypes in ibrutinib-treated CLL. Study findings and constraints: Clonality was higher at ibrutinib response and returned toward baseline at progression. Under therapy, public clonotypes either contracted or stayed stable, and they were uncommon.

Regarding this clone: Its antigen is not identified.

Some clones are missing from TCRdb's copy, which holds only in-frame ones; the method was immunoSEQ multiplex PCR. Of under 300,000 clones listed, roughly 76% are singletons. The length of the CDR3 is 16 residues. V gave up 0 bases and J gave up 5 bases; unmatched junction bases: 9. Germline V CDR1 and CDR2: SGHRS, YFSETQ. The genes are TRBV5-1 and TRBJ1-1; 8 nucleotides line up with TRBD1. The starting material was PBMCs, obtained at disease progression, from a patient treated with ibrutinib. The source of this sequence is a human donor with chronic lymphocytic leukemia. CDR3: CASSLAGQGAGTEAFF. The CDR3 DNA reads as TGCGCCAGCAGCTTGGCCGGGCAGGGGGCTGGGACTGAAGCTTTCTTT.